This T cell receptor beta chain is from a study of blood T cell repertoires in COVID-19. Turning to the study itself: Whether acute or convalescent, the COVID-19 samples came from the United States, Italy and Spain. The cDNA or gDNA used as material had been derived from T cells, B-cell-depleted T cells, or PBMCs.

Under the authors' procedure: Reference gene primers were amplified, and this amplification served to estimate nucleated cell counts. The repertoire was sequenced with immunoSEQ multiplex PCR; TCRdb's copy has only in-frame clones and lacks some. D and trimming were read from the DNA, whereas the V and J calls and clone size are those reported in that table. Counted here are 150,000 to 250,000 clones, approximately 86% occurring once; the ten biggest clones make up approximately 2.4%. Cohort 3 donors counted as recovered after two negative PCRs, clearance, or resolved symptoms. This CDR3 has 18 residues. Germline V gene data show CDR1 as MGHDK and CDR2 as SYGVNS. Trimming left V 5 bases short and J 0 bases short, with 19 bases between.

This rearrangement joins TRBV25-1 to TRBJ1-4, with a possible D match to TRBD1 (6 bases). Specimen: PBMCs or T cells enriched from blood (not recorded which). The receptor was derived from a woman aged 25 to 45 who had recovered from COVID-19. The CDR3 DNA reads as TGTGCCAGCAGTCCTAGGCGGGGGGCCGTCGCAACTAATGAAAAACTGTTTTTT. Amino acid sequence: CASSPRRGAVATNEKLFF.